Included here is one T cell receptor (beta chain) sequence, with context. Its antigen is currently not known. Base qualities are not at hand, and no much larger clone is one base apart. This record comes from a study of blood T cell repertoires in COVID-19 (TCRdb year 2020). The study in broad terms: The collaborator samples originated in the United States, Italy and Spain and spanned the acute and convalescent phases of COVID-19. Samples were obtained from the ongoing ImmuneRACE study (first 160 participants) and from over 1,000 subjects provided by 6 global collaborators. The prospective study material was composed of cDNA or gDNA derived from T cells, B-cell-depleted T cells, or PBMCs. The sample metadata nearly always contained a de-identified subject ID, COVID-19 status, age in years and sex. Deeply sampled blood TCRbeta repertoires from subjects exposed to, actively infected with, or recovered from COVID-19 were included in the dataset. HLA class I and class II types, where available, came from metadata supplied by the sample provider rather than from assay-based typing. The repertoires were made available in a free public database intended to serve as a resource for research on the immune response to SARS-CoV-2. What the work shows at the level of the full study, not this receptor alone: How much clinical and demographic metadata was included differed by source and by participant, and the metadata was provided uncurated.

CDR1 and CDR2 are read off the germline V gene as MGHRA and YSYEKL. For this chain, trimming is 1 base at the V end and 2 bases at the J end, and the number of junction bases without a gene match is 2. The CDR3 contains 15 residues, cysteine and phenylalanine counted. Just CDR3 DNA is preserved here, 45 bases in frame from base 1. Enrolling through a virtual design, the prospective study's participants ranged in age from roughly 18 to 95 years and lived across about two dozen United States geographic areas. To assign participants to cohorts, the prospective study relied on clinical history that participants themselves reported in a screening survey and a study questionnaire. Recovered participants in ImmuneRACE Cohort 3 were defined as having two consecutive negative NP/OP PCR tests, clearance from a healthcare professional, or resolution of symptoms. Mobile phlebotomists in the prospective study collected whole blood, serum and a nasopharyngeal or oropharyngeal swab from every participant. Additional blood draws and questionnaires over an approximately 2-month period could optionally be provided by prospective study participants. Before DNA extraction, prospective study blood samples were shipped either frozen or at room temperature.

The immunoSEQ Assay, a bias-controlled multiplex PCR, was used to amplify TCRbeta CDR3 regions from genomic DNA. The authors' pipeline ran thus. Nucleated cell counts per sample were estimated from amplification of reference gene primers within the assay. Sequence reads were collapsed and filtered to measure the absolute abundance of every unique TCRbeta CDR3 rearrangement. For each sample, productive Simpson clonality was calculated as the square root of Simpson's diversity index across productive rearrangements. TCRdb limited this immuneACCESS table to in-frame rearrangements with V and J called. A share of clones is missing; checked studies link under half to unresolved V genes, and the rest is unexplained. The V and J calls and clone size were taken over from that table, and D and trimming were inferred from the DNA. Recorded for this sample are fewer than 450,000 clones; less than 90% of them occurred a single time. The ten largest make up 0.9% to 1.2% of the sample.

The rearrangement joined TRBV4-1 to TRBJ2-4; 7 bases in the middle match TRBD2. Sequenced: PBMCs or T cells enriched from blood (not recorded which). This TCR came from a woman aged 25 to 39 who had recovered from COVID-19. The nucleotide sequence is TGCGCCAGCAGCCAAGTGCGGGAGACCAAAAACATTCAGTACTTC. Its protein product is CASSQVRETKNIQYF.